The clone carrying this T cell receptor beta chain has a handful of counts. Its target is unknown. The sample comes from a study of T cells in localized non-small cell lung cancer. Notes on the study in general: Analysis by sequencing included only one tumor region, so heterogeneity remains possible. Adjacent lung was found to contain a median about 60 of the top 100 tumor clones. Adjacent uninvolved lung had the highest clonality, suggesting focused antigen responses.

The repertoire was sequenced with immunoSEQ multiplex PCR; TCRdb's copy has only in-frame clones and lacks some. The sample contains 25,000 or so clones, 75% to 85% of which appear only once. Material: peripheral blood, obtained before any cancer treatment. The receptor was isolated from a woman aged 35 to 70 with stage I lung adenocarcinoma.

CDR3 residues: CASSLSTGWHEQYF. The DNA of the CDR3 is TGTGCCAGCAGCTTGAGTACAGGGTGGCACGAGCAGTACTTC. The chain uses TRBV5-6 and TRBJ2-7; tentative D call: TRBD1 (6 bases). The CDR3 loop spans 14 amino acids. The V end lost 1 base, the J end lost 5 bases, and 13 bases lay between the germline ends. Germline CDR1 and CDR2: SGHDT and YYEEEE.